Each of the 21 T cell receptor beta chains below was sequenced from the same sample in a study of blood T cell repertoires in COVID-19. TCRdb's table, derived via immunoSEQ multiplex PCR, lists solely in-frame clones and lacks some. The sample has over 400,000 clones, 86% seen once. The sequencing sample was made of peripheral blood. The receptors shown here come from a woman aged 30 to 39 with active or convalescent COVID-19.

This rearrangement joins TRBV5-1 to TRBJ1-2; D gene uncertain. Germline CDR1 reads SGHRS; CDR2 reads YFSETQ. The V gene lost 3 bases and the J gene lost 5 bases, with 8 bases spanning the gap. The CDR3 runs to 12 residues. This CDR3 is CASSSRGYGYTF. CDR3 nucleotide sequence: TGCGCCAGCAGCTCCCGGGGATATGGCTACACCTTC. Supplemented by reference TRBV5-1 and TRBJ1-2, the full variable domain reads KAGVTQTPRYLIKTRGQQVTLSCSPISGHRSVSWYQQTPGQGLQFLFEYFSETQRNKGNFPGRFSGRQFSNSRSEMNVSTLELGDSALYLCASSSRGYGYTFGSGTRLTVV.

In its sample, this clone was seen once. This chain links TRBV12-2 with TRBJ2-3; the table gives TRBD2 as D, unverified against the DNA. TRBV12-2 is shown as a pseudogene. The CDR3 totals 15 residues. The CDR3 loop reads CASRLERGPTDTQYF. In DNA form, the CDR3 reads TGTGCAAGTCGCTTAGAGCGGGGCCCCACAGATACGCAGTATTTT.

V and J are TRBV11-2 and TRBJ2-2; TRBD2 aligns across 8 bases. The J segment lost 5 bases and the V segment lost 3 bases, leaving 5 bases of the junction unmatched. Germline V CDR1 and CDR2: SGHAT, FQNNGV. The CDR3 runs to 15 residues. The CDR3 DNA reads TGTGCCAGCAGCTTGGGACTAGTACGAACCGGGGAGCTGTTTTTT. This translates into CASSLGLVRTGELFF.

Concerning this clone itself: The sample holds other DNA sequences that translate to the same CDR3. This chain's CDR3 is CSVVREDYGYTF. Here the CDR3 DNA reads TGCAGCGTTGTCAGGGAGGACTATGGCTACACCTTC. The V gene is TRBV29-1, the J gene TRBJ1-2, with D perhaps TRBD1 (5 bases). Per germline, CDR1 SQVTM and CDR2 ANQGSEA. Trimming cost V 4 bases and J 3 bases, with 9 bases left between them. This CDR3 is 12 amino acids long.

Concerning this clone itself: One end of the junction does not line up with germline, which may come from a read error. This chain joins TRBV19 and TRBJ1-3; 9 bases align to TRBD1. This CDR3 has 16 amino acids. Germline V gene sequence: CDR1 LNHDA, CDR2 SQIVND (reference sequence). The CDR3 nucleotides are TGTGCCAGTAGTCTAGACAGGGGGAGGTCTGGAAACACCATATATTTT. Protein product: CASSLDRGRSGNTIYF.

The rearrangement joins TRBV6-5 to TRBJ2-7; D may be TRBD2 (7 bases). The V end was cut by 0 bases, the J end by 5 bases, with 14 bases between. The CDR3 extends over 15 amino acids. Germline V gene lookup returns CDR1 MNHEY and CDR2 SVGAGI. DNA of the CDR3: TGTGCCAGCAGTTACTCGAAGGGGGGGGCCCACGAGCAGTACTTC. This gives the protein CASSYSKGGAHEQYF.

The rearrangement uses TRBV12-3 or TRBV12-4 and TRBJ2-1, with D unclear. The CDR3 loop spans 13 amino acids. V was trimmed by 3 bases and J by 6 bases, leaving 9 bases between them. The CDR3 DNA reads as TGTGCCAGCAGTTTGCGACTCGGCAATGAGCAGTTCTTC. Translating gives CASSLRLGNEQFF.

This sequence joins TRBV7-9 and TRBJ2-7; perhaps TRBD2 as D (5 bases). CDR3 size: 15 residues. Germline values: CDR1 SEHNR, CDR2 FQNEAQ (reference sequence). Deletions cut 1 base from V and 2 bases from J, with 12 bases between. The CDR3 nucleotides read TGTGCCAGCAGCTTAGTTGCCGGGGTAACCTACGAGCAGTACTTC. Its protein is CASSLVAGVTYEQYF.

The rearrangement links TRBV27 to TRBJ1-1, with no clear D. The CDR3 consists of 18 residues. Trimming pared 5 bases from V and 1 base from J, leaving 23 bases between. The germline CDR1 and CDR2 sequences are MNHEY and SMNVEV (reference sequence). Here the CDR3 DNA reads TGTGCCAGCAGTCCCATTCCCGGGAACAGCGGAGGGAACACTGAAGCTTTCTTT. Translated, it gives CASSPIPGNSGGNTEAFF.

The genes are TRBV11-2 and TRBJ2-3; 13 positions match TRBD2. V trimming: 4 bases; J trimming: 5 bases; junction bases outside the gene matches: 3. Germline V gene sequence: CDR1 SGHAT, CDR2 FQNNGV. This CDR3 region has 15 residues. The CDR3 DNA follows: TGTGCCAGCAGCTCGGGACTAGCGGGGAGAGATACGCAGTATTTT. As protein: CASSSGLAGRDTQYF.

The J gene is TRBJ2-7, the V gene TRBV27; 8 bases align to TRBD2. Germline assignment: CDR1 MNHEY and CDR2 SMNVEV (reference sequence). Trimming took 5 bases from V and 4 from J; bases not matched to a gene: 4. This CDR3 has 13 amino acids. CDR3 nucleotides: TGTGCCAGCAGTAGCGGGAGCATTTACGAGCAGTACTTC. Translated: CASSSGSIYEQYF.

This sequence joins TRBV18 and TRBJ2-5, with D possibly matching TRBD1 (5 bases). The CDR3 sequence is 11 residues long. Germline assignment: CDR1 KGHSH and CDR2 LQKENI. The V end was cut by 4 bases, the J end by 10 bases, with 10 bases between. The CDR3 DNA follows: TGTGCCAGCTCACACCAGACAGACCAGTACTTC. This gives the protein CASSHQTDQYF.

The chain combines TRBV5-6 with TRBJ2-7; D possibly corresponds to TRBD1 (5 bases). CDR1 is SGHDT and CDR2 is YYEEEE in the germline V gene. The V end lost 7 bases, the J end lost 3 bases, and 20 bases lay between the germline ends. The CDR3 runs to 15 residues. DNA of the CDR3: TGTGCCAGCTTAGGTAGGGGCATTACCGTCTACGAGCAGTACTTC. As protein: CASLGRGITVYEQYF.

The chain couples TRBV5-1 to TRBJ1-3; D not certain. CDR1 SGHRS and CDR2 YFSETQ come from the germline V gene. The CDR3 has 14 amino acids. V lost 1 base to trimming and J lost 4 bases, with 9 bases between them. The CDR3 spells CASSLSGYGNTIYF. The CDR3 nucleotides are TGCGCCAGCAGCTTGAGCGGTTACGGAAACACCATATATTTT.

The chain employs TRBV5-5 and TRBJ2-7; 10 bases are a match to TRBD2. V was pared by 3 bases and J by 3 bases, with 6 bases of the junction left unmatched. From germline, CDR1 is SGHKS and CDR2 YYEKEE (reference sequence). The CDR3 length is 15 residues. The CDR3 DNA is TGTGCCAGCAGCTCAATAGCGGGAGGTTTCTACGAGCAGTACTTC. Amino acids: CASSSIAGGFYEQYF.

The DNA of the CDR3 is TGCGCCTCCGGAGCGGGGGGCACGAACACTGAAGCTTTCTTT. This encodes CASGAGGTNTEAFF. The V call is TRBV5-1, the J call TRBJ1-1; D is perhaps TRBD1 (6 bases). The CDR3 spans 14 residues. The ends were cut back, 10 bases at V and 1 base at J, with 17 bases in the middle. Germline V gives CDR1 SGHRS, CDR2 YFSETQ. Supplemented by reference TRBV5-1 and TRBJ1-1, the full variable domain reads KAGVTQTPRYLIKTRGQQVTLSCSPISGHRSVSWYQQTPGQGLQFLFEYFSETQRNKGNFPGRFSGRQFSNSRSEMNVSTLELGDSALYLCASGAGGTNTEAFFGQGTRLTVV.

The chain uses TRBV7-2 and TRBJ2-7, with 9 bases matching TRBD1. The CDR3 loop spans 14 amino acids. The V and J ends lost 4 bases and 3 bases, in that order; junction bases with no gene match: 4. The germline CDR1 and CDR2 sequences are SGHTA and FQGNSA. CDR3 protein: CASSSGQGNYEQYF. CDR3 coding DNA: TGTGCCAGCAGCTCTGGACAGGGGAACTACGAGCAGTACTTC.

The rearrangement uses TRBV4-1 and TRBJ1-1; no clear D. Germline CDR1 reads MGHRA; CDR2 reads YSYEKL. The CDR3 contains 17 residues. The V end was cut by 1 base, the J end by 1 base, with 16 bases between. The CDR3 sequence: CASSQGSPGISNTEAFF. CDR3 DNA sequence: TGCGCCAGCAGCCAAGGGTCCCCGGGGATATCGAACACTGAAGCTTTCTTT.

The rearrangement links TRBV7-9 to TRBJ1-1; D is undetermined. V shed 6 bases and J shed 0 bases, with 8 bases lying between them. CDR1 is SEHNR, CDR2 FQNEAQ, per germline (reference sequence). There are 13 residues in the CDR3. The CDR3 sequence: CASSPTMNTEAFF. In DNA, the CDR3 is TGTGCCAGCAGTCCTACCATGAACACTGAAGCTTTCTTT.

J is TRBJ1-2 and V is TRBV5-5, with 7 bases matching TRBD1. V was clipped by 4 bases and J by 7 bases; unmatched bases: 7. Germline V CDR1 and CDR2: SGHKS, YYEKEE (reference sequence). There are 13 residues in the CDR3. CDR3 bases: TGTGCCAGCAGCCAACAGGGGTTTCGTGGCTACACCTTC. Its protein is CASSQQGFRGYTF.

The J gene is TRBJ2-7, the V gene TRBV9; maybe TRBD2 (7 bases). The CDR3 runs to 15 residues. Trimming cost V 4 bases and J 0 bases, with 14 bases left between them. The germline gives CDR1 SGDLS, CDR2 YYNGEE. The CDR3 is CASSPEGGSSYEQYF. CDR3 DNA: TGTGCCAGCAGCCCTGAGGGGGGGAGCTCCTACGAGCAGTACTTC.